The table lists the clone carrying this T cell receptor beta chain with a count of one. This specimen comes from a study of T cell changes during pregnancy in multiple sclerosis. Losses at the gene ends were 2 bases for V and 0 bases for J; bases not matched to a gene: 3. CDR3 length: 15 amino acids. Germline V lookup: CDR1 MNHEY, CDR2 SVGAGI. This table comes from immunoSEQ multiplex PCR, and its TCRdb copy is limited to in-frame clones, with some not included. The table shows over 50,000 clones, with roughly 90% occurring only once. Source: peripheral blood, taken after pregnancy. V and J are TRBV6-5 and TRBJ1-1, with 7 bases that match TRBD1. The sequence came from a female donor with multiple sclerosis, enrolled in a pregnancy study. The DNA for the CDR3 is TGTGCCAGCAGTTACACAGGGGCGATGAACACTGAAGCTTTCTTT. Translation gives CASSYTGAMNTEAFF.